What follows are 20 T cell receptor beta chains derived from one specimen sequenced in a study of blood T cell repertoires in COVID-19. Sequenced by immunoSEQ multiplex PCR; TCRdb stores in-frame clones only, minus some. The sample yields 380,000 or so clones, 89% seen once. Sequenced: peripheral blood. Receptors originate from a man aged 35-49 years with acute or convalescent COVID-19.

This clone was picked up one time. The chain carries TRBV18 and TRBJ2-6; TRBD1 might be the D (6 bases). Deletions cut 4 bases from V and 2 bases from J, with 9 bases between. Per the germline V gene, CDR1 is KGHSH and CDR2 is LQKENI. The CDR3 loop spans 15 amino acids. For the CDR3, the DNA is TGTGCCAGCTCACTAGGGACAACTGGGGCCAACGTCCTGACTTTC. Encoded protein: CASSLGTTGANVLTF.

The chain uses TRBV18 and TRBJ2-3, with D possibly TRBD2 on 5 matching bases. In germline, CDR1 is KGHSH, CDR2 LQKENI. The germline V and J ends were trimmed by 3 bases and 2 bases, with 6 bases remaining between them. This CDR3 spans 13 amino acids. The CDR3 DNA is TGTGCCAGCTCACCCGGGGTCACAGATACGCAGTATTTT. Translating it yields CASSPGVTDTQYF.

The J gene is TRBJ2-1, the V gene TRBV29-1, with 13 nucleotides matching TRBD2. CDR1 is SQVTM, CDR2 ANQGSEA, per germline. The CDR3 spans 14 residues. With 7 bases clipped from V and 7 bases from J, the junction kept 7 bases outside the gene matches. CDR3 sequence reads: CSAGLAGVGNEQFF. In DNA, the CDR3 is TGCAGCGCCGGACTAGCGGGAGTTGGAAATGAGCAGTTCTTC.

This clone was picked up one time. The V call is TRBV19, the J call TRBJ2-1; TRBD2 matches 8 bases. Germline V lookup: CDR1 LNHDA, CDR2 SQIVND (reference sequence). Trimming at V came to 1 base and at J to 9 bases, leaving 5 bases not matched to a gene. The CDR3 runs 14 residues. CDR3 sequence (DNA): TGTGCCAGTAGTATAGTTAACGGGGGGGGTGAGCAGTTCTTC. Translated, it gives CASSIVNGGGEQFF. The full variable domain, its missing parts supplied by reference TRBV19 and TRBJ2-1, is DGGITQSPKYLFRKEGQNVTLSCEQNLNHDAMYWYRQDPGQGLRLIYYSQIVNDFQKGDIAEGYSVSREKKESFPLTVTSAQKNPTAFYLCASSIVNGGGEQFFGPGTRLTVL.

This clone has a handful of counts. V gene TRBV6-2 or TRBV6-3 combines with J gene TRBJ1-3; D not certain. Germline V lookup: CDR1 MNHEY, CDR2 SVGEGT. The CDR3 totals 14 residues. V lost 4 bases and J 0 bases, leaving 7 bases between the germline ends. The CDR3 DNA follows: TGTGCCAGCAGTTGGGCCTCCTCTGGAAACACCATATATTTT. This translates into CASSWASSGNTIYF.

This chain links TRBV5-3 with TRBJ2-3, with 8 bases aligning to TRBD1. TRBV5-3 is noted as an ORF with a role that remains uncertain. The CDR3 length is 16 residues. Unmatched junction bases numbered 10, after V lost 4 bases and J lost 3 bases. CDR3 nucleotide sequence: TGTGCCAGAAGCCCCAAGAGGACAGGGACAACAGATACGCAGTATTTT. Translation: CARSPKRTGTTDTQYF.

This chain joins TRBV7-9 and TRBJ1-3; D is unclear. The germline CDR1 and CDR2 sequences are SEHNR and FQNEAQ (reference sequence). V was pared by 7 bases and J by 8 bases, with 12 bases between. CDR3 size: 12 residues. The CDR3: CASTSRGDTIYF. For the CDR3, the DNA is TGTGCCAGCACCTCTCGGGGAGACACCATATATTTT.

J is TRBJ1-2 and V is TRBV28; a weak D match, TRBD1 (6 bases). CDR1 is MDHEN and CDR2 is SYDVKM in the germline V gene. The CDR3 has 16 residues. V lost 1 base, J lost 5 bases, and 17 bases lay in between. The CDR3 is CASSLYTGSQDYGYTF. The CDR3 DNA is TGTGCCAGCAGTTTATATACAGGGTCCCAGGATTATGGCTACACCTTC.

The V call is TRBV20-1, the J call TRBJ2-2; no firm D call. The V and J ends lost 6 bases and 6 bases respectively, with 5 bases between them. Germline CDR1 DFQATT, CDR2 SNEGSKA (reference sequence). The CDR3 runs to 10 residues. The CDR3 DNA is TGCAGTGCCCTCCCCGGGGAGCTGTTTTTT. Residues: CSALPGELFF.

The sample holds a few counts of this clone. The CDR3 DNA is TGTGCCAGCAGCCAAGGAGTCCTACTAGCGGGGGGCCAAGAGACCCAGTACTTC. Protein sequence: CASSQGVLLAGGQETQYF. The rearrangement uses TRBV3-1 (or the pseudogene TRBV3-2) and TRBJ2-5; 12 nucleotides line up with TRBD2. The CDR3 runs to 18 residues. Trimming removed 1 base from V and 1 base from J; junction bases left unmatched: 7. From germline, CDR1 is LGHDT and CDR2 YNNKEL (reference sequence).

The chain is built from TRBV3-1 (or the pseudogene TRBV3-2) and TRBJ1-1; weak D call: TRBD1 (5 bases). CDR1 is LGHDT, CDR2 YNNKEL, per germline (reference sequence). CDR3 length: 9 residues. The V gene lost 3 bases and the J gene lost 13 bases, with 6 bases spanning the gap. The CDR3 here is CASSHQGFF. The CDR3 DNA follows: TGTGCCAGCAGCCATCAGGGTTTCTTT.

As regards this clone: Additional DNA sequences in this sample encode the identical CDR3. The CDR3 sequence: CASSLGQIYEQYF. In nucleotides, the CDR3 is TGTGCCAGCAGTTTGGGCCAGATCTACGAGCAGTACTTC. The V gene is TRBV27, the J gene TRBJ2-7; the D is unclear. CDR1 is MNHEY, CDR2 SMNVEV, per germline (reference sequence). This CDR3 has 13 amino acids. The germline V and J ends were trimmed by 3 bases and 3 bases, with 9 bases remaining between them.

The chain is built from TRBV5-1 and TRBJ2-1, with TRBD2 as a possible D gene (5 bases). In germline, CDR1 is SGHRS, CDR2 YFSETQ. The CDR3 runs 17 residues. The germline V and J ends were trimmed by 1 base and 0 bases, with 14 bases remaining between them. CDR3: CASSLTAAARSYNEQFF. CDR3 sequence (DNA): TGCGCCAGCAGCTTGACAGCGGCCGCTCGCTCCTACAATGAGCAGTTCTTC.

The chain has TRBV7-9 and TRBJ2-2; 7 nucleotides line up with TRBD2. After removal of 1 base from V and 4 bases from J, the junction contained 0 bases not matched to a gene. The CDR3 length is 14 residues. Germline CDR1 SEHNR, CDR2 FQNEAQ (reference sequence). CDR3: CASSLGGGTGELFF. The CDR3, as DNA: TGTGCCAGCAGCTTAGGCGGGGGCACCGGGGAGCTGTTTTTT.

The genes are TRBV2 and TRBJ2-7; D perhaps matches TRBD2 (5 bases). The CDR3 sequence is 12 residues long. Per germline, CDR1 SNHLY and CDR2 FYNNEI. The V end was cut by 4 bases, the J end by 6 bases, with 10 bases between. CDR3: CASSVEEAEQYF. DNA of the CDR3: TGTGCCAGCAGTGTTGAGGAGGCCGAGCAGTACTTC.

The V call is TRBV30, the J call TRBJ2-5; possibly TRBD2 for D (5 bases). The CDR3 is 13 residues long. Per the germline V gene, CDR1 is GTSNPN and CDR2 is SVGIG (reference sequence). V was cut by 2 bases and J by 2 bases, with 9 bases left in between. CDR3 coding DNA: TGTGCCTGGAGTCGAGGACTGCAAGAGACCCAGTACTTC. Its translation is CAWSRGLQETQYF.

This clone was counted only a few times. V usage is TRBV11-3 and J usage is TRBJ1-2, with D perhaps matching TRBD1 (5 bases). The CDR3 loop spans 16 amino acids. The germline V and J ends were trimmed by 5 bases and 5 bases, with 21 bases remaining between them. Germline CDR1 SGHNT, CDR2 YENEEA. The CDR3 nucleotides are TGTGCCAGCAGCCCACGCCTTCTAAGGGGAGGATATGGCTACACCTTC. Protein: CASSPRLLRGGYGYTF.

The V gene is TRBV19, the J gene TRBJ2-1; the match to TRBD2 covers 8 bases. The CDR3 is made up of 16 amino acids. CDR1 LNHDA and CDR2 SQIVND come from the germline V gene (reference sequence). V dropped 3 bases and J dropped 1; count of bases not matched to a gene: 5. The CDR3 protein is CASSMEGLDSYNEQFF. The DNA of the CDR3 is TGTGCCAGTAGTATGGAGGGACTAGATTCCTACAATGAGCAGTTCTTC.

The table lists this clone with a count of one. The rearrangement joins TRBV5-1 to TRBJ1-1; TRBD1 agrees at 7 bases. From germline, CDR1 is SGHRS and CDR2 YFSETQ. The CDR3 length is 15 residues. J gave up 0 bases and V 2 bases, and 4 bases lay outside the gene matches. The CDR3 sequence: CASSFQGGVNTEAFF. In DNA, the CDR3 is TGCGCCAGCAGCTTTCAGGGGGGCGTGAACACTGAAGCTTTCTTT.

The chain couples TRBV5-1 to TRBJ1-5; D may be TRBD1 (6 bases). Germline lookup yields CDR1 SGHRS and CDR2 YFSETQ. The V end was cut by 4 bases, the J end by 4 bases, with 12 bases between. The CDR3 sequence is 14 residues long. The CDR3 nucleotides are TGCGCCAGCAGCACCGGGACACCTAATCAGCCCCAGCATTTT. The encoded protein is CASSTGTPNQPQHF.